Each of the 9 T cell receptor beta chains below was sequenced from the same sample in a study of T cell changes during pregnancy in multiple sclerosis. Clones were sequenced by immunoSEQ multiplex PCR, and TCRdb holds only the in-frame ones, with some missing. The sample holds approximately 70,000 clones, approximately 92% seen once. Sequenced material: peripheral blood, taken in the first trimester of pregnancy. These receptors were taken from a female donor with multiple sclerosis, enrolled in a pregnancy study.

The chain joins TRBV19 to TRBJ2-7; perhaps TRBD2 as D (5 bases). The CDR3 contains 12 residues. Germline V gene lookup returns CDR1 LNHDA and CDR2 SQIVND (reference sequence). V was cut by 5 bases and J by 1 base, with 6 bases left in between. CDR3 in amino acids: CASSGGSYEQYF. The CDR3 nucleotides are TGTGCCAGTAGTGGCGGGTCCTACGAGCAGTACTTC.

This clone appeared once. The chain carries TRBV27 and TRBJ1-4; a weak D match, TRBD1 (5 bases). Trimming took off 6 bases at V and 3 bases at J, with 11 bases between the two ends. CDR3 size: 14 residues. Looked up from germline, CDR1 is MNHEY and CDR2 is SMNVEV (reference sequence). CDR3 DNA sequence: TGTGCCAGCAGCTCGTGGGGGGCTAATGAAAAACTGTTTTTT. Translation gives CASSSWGANEKLFF.

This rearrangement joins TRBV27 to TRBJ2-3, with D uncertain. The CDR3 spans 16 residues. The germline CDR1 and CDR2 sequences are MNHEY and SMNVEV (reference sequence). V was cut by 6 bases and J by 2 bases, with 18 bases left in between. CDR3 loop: CASSYYSSKYTDTQYF. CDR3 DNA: TGTGCCAGCAGCTACTATTCATCTAAATACACAGATACGCAGTATTTT.

In DNA form, the CDR3 reads TGTGCCAGCAGCTTAGTAGTTGGTACGCAGTATTTT. It yields the protein CASSLVVGTQYF. The V gene is TRBV11-2, the J gene TRBJ2-3, with unresolved D. Looked up from germline, CDR1 is SGHAT and CDR2 is FQNNGV. V was trimmed by 1 base and J by 8 bases, leaving 7 bases between them. The CDR3 is 12 residues long.

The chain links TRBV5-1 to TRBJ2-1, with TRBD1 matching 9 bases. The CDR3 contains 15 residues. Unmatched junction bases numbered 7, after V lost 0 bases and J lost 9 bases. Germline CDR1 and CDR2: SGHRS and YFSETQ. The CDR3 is CASSLGQGVSSEQFF. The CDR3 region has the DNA TGCGCCAGCAGCTTGGGACAGGGGGTCAGCAGTGAGCAGTTCTTC.

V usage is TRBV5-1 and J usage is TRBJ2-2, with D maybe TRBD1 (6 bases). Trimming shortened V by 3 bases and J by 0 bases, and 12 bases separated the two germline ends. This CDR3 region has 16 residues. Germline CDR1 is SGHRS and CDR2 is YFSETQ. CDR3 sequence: CASSSGDFPNTGELFF. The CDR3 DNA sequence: TGCGCCAGCAGCTCAGGGGATTTTCCGAACACCGGGGAGCTGTTTTTT.

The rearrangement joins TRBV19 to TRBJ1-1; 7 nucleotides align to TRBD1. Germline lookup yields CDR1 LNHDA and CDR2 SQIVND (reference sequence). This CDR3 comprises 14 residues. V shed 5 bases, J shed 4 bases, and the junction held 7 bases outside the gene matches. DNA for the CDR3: TGTGCCAGTAGTGCCAACCAGGGGGGCACTGAAGCTTTCTTT. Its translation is CASSANQGGTEAFF.

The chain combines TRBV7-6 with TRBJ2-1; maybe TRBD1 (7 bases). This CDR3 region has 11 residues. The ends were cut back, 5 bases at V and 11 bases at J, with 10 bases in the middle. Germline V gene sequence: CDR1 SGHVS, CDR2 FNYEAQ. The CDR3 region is CASSPGGKQFF. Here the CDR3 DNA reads TGTGCCAGCAGCCCAGGGGGGAAGCAGTTCTTC.

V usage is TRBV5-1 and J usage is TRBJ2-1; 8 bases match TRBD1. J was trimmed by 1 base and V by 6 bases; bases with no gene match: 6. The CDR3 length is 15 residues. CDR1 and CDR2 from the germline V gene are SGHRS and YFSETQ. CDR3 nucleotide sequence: TGCGCCAGCAACGACCAGGGGGCATCCTACAATGAGCAGTTCTTC. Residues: CASNDQGASYNEQFF.